These 31 T cell receptor delta chains originate from one sample sequenced in a study of γδ T cells in repeated Plasmodium falciparum infection (dated by TCRdb to 2020 to 2022). Preparation of the library involved multiplex PCR. Sequencing took place on an Illumina MiSeq. Clone calls in TCRdb were regenerated from the public reads with CATT, after which identical DNA sequences shared one row. The sample contains 55,000 to 70,000 delta-chain clones, around 1.7% of them found a single time. Of the sample, about 15% falls within the top ten clones. Vgamma9/Vdelta2+ and Vdelta2-negative gammadelta T cell populations were flow-sorted from peripheral blood mononuclear cells for bulk TCR repertoire analysis. Sequenced input: gamma-delta T cells from blood. Receptor source: a pool of human donors (malaria-infected and uninfected, not separated).

This clone turned up a few times. TCRdb's listed protein matches a much larger clone and diverges from this DNA's translation at residue 12, likely through a read error; the protein shown comes from the DNA. The chain links TRDV1 to TRDJ1, with TRDD3 matching 10 bases. The CDR3 is 27 residues long. The V gene end was trimmed by 5 bases and the J gene end by 0 bases; junction bases not matched to a gene: 39. Germline V gene sequence: CDR1 TSWWSYY, CDR2 QGS. The CDR3 sequence is CALGSKAFLFGQTIPRELGDYTDKLIF. The CDR3 DNA reads TGTGCTCTTGGGTCGAAGGCCTTCCTCTTCGGTCAGACGATACCGAGAGAACTGGGGGATTACACCGATAAACTCATCTTT.

In regard to this clone: The amino acid sequence in TCRdb belongs to a much larger clone and departs from this DNA's translation at residue 12, likely a sequencing read error; the sequence shown is translated from the DNA. This chain connects TRDV1 to TRDJ1; tentative D call: TRDD2 (6 bases). The J gene, not given by TCRdb, was assigned here from a germline match of the nucleotide sequence. V lost 4 bases and J 5 bases, leaving 38 bases between the germline ends. Looked up from germline, CDR1 is TSWWSYY and CDR2 is QGS. The CDR3 is 22 residues long. CDR3 bases: TGTGCTCTTGGGGGTCCCTTCCGCCCGAACGGGAGGGACCTACCAAGTTGGGATAAACTCATCTTT. Protein product: CALGGPFRPNGRDLPSWDKLIF.

In this sample, this clone is medium-sized. The identical CDR3 is also encoded by other nucleotide sequences in the sample. This chain joins TRDV1 and TRDJ1; TRDD3 matches at 10 bases. The V gene end was trimmed by 4 bases and the J gene end by 0 bases; junction bases not matched to a gene: 20. The CDR3 covers 21 residues. The germline V gene has CDR1 TSWWSYY and CDR2 QGS. The CDR3 coding sequence is TGTGCTCTTGGGGGGCCTACGGGTACTGGGGGATCACTCTCTTACACCGATAAACTCATCTTT. It translates to CALGGPTGTGGSLSYTDKLIF.

This clone is termed medium-sized. Other DNA sequences in the sample encode the same CDR3. This sequence joins TRDV1 and TRDJ1; the D gene is possibly TRDD2 (6 bases). The germline gives CDR1 TSWWSYY, CDR2 QGS. The ends were cut back, 5 bases at V and 0 bases at J, with 16 bases in the middle. This CDR3 has 16 amino acids. CDR3 coding DNA: TGTGCTCTTGGGTTGGCCTTCCCCACGTACACCGATAAACTCATCTTT. Its translation is CALGLAFPTYTDKLIF.

This clone occurred a few times. The translation of this DNA and the TCRdb protein of a much larger clone differ at residue 14, probably owing to a read error; the protein shown here is translated from the DNA. No J gene call was made, and the V gene is TRDV1. The CDR3 covers 16 residues. The V gene's germline CDR1 is TSWWSYY and CDR2 QGS. The DNA of the CDR3 is TGTGCTCTTGGGGAATCAGTCGCCTCCCTGACAGCACAACCCTTCTTT. It codes for CALGESVASLTAQPFF.

A note on this clone: TCRdb's protein, taken from a much larger clone, differs from this DNA's translation at residue 11, likely owing to a read error; the protein displayed comes from the DNA. The chain joins TRDV1 to TRDJ1; 9 bases are shared with TRDD2. Germline matching of the DNA provided the J gene here, since TCRdb leaves it blank. CDR1 and CDR2 (germline): TSWWSYY, QGS. This CDR3 is built from 21 residues. Trimming removed 3 bases from V and 0 bases from J; junction bases left unmatched: 20. The CDR3 DNA reads TGTGCTCTTGGGGAGCAGGCCTTCCTACGTATAGGGTTTTCGAACACCGATAAACTCATCTTT. This encodes CALGEQAFLRIGFSNTDKLIF.

This clone was found many times. Given a far larger clone just one base away, this is likely a sequencing read error. This same CDR3 is encoded by further DNA sequences in the sample. The chain has TRDV1 and TRDJ1; 8 bases fit TRDD3. This CDR3 has 17 amino acids. Germline assignment: CDR1 TSWWSYY and CDR2 QGS. CDR3 bases: TGTGCTCTTAAGAAAGGTAGCTGGGGGAAGTACACCGATAAGCTCATCTTT. It yields the protein CALKKGSWGKYTDKLIF.

This clone turned up a few times. The mismatch at residue 3 between this DNA's translation and the TCRdb protein of a much larger clone likely reflects a read error; the protein shown is translated from the DNA. The J gene was not called, though the V gene is TRDV1; the DNA was not compared with TRDD3, the D call given in the table. Per the germline V gene, CDR1 is TSWWSYY and CDR2 is QGS. CDR3 length: 21 amino acids. The CDR3 region is CAPGERYFNTIRDTRVVNLIF. CDR3 nucleotide sequence: TGTGCTCCTGGGGAAAGGTATTTTAATACTATAAGGGATACGAGAGTGGTGAATCTCATCTTT.

Many counts were recorded for this clone. A much larger clone lies a single base off, so this may be a read error. Other DNA sequences in this specimen translate into the identical CDR3. V is TRDV2 and J is TRDJ2; no firm D call. The J gene, missing from TCRdb, was assigned here through DNA to germline matching. This CDR3 comprises 17 residues. From germline, CDR1 is GEAIGNYY and CDR2 EKD. V shed 0 bases and J shed 0 bases, with 13 bases lying between them. CDR3 DNA sequence: TGTGCCTGTGACACCGGCCGGGCGCTAGCTTTGACAGCACAACTCTTCTTT. Protein: CACDTGRALALTAQLFF.

Of note for this clone: The protein in TCRdb stems from a much larger clone and differs at residue 8 from this DNA's translation, likely a read error; here the protein is translated from the DNA. The V and J genes are TRDV1 and TRDJ1; D gene unclear. Here the J gene came from matching the DNA to germline, since TCRdb omits it. Germline V gene lookup returns CDR1 TSWWSYY and CDR2 QGS. V was pared by 1 base and J by 0 bases, with 21 bases between. CDR3 size: 19 residues. Here the CDR3 DNA reads TGTGCTCTTGGGGAACCCTCGGGCAGGCTTTACCCCTACACCGATAAACTCATCTTT. Translating gives CALGEPSGRLYPYTDKLIF.

With regard to this clone: TCRdb's protein for this DNA is that of a much larger clone and differs from the translation at residue 8, likely a read error; the protein shown is the DNA translation. This chain uses TRDV1 with TRDJ1, with 8 positions matching TRDD3. J gave up 0 bases and V 0 bases, and 18 bases lay outside the gene matches. This CDR3 contains 21 residues. Germline V gives CDR1 TSWWSYY, CDR2 QGS. CDR3 residues: CALGELVTPKYWGSYTDKLIF. CDR3 sequence (DNA): TGTGCTCTTGGGGAACTAGTGACCCCTAAGTACTGGGGGTCGTACACCGATAAACTCATCTTT.

This clone was counted at least ten times. This may be a read error: a much more frequent sequence differs by one nucleotide. Other DNA variants within this sample encode the same CDR3. This CDR3 reads CACDTTNCSLGPTDKLIF. The CDR3 DNA reads TGTGCCTGTGACACTACGAATTGCTCATTGGGTCCCACCGATAAACTCATCTTT. This rearrangement joins TRDV2 to TRDJ1; D is uncertain. This CDR3 is built from 18 residues. Trimming stripped 1 base from V and 1 base from J, with 21 bases between. Germline loops: CDR1 GEAIGNYY, CDR2 EKD.

A note on this clone: The protein recorded in TCRdb matches a much larger clone and deviates from this DNA's translation at residue 18, suggesting a read error; the protein here is obtained by translating the DNA. The gene calls are TRDV1 and TRDJ1; D uncertain. TCRdb is silent on the J gene; assignment here came from matching the DNA to germline. Germline V lookup: CDR1 TSWWSYY, CDR2 QGS. This CDR3 region has 23 residues. The CDR3 nucleotides read TGTGCTCTTGGGGAAGACCCGTCCCCTCTCTATAAGTCATTCTCCCCGTACCCCGATGAACTCATCTTT. This sequence encodes CALGEDPSPLYKSFSPYPDELIF.

This clone was seen a handful of times. A read error is likely here: a far larger clone is one base away. The sample carries other DNA sequences with the same CDR3. V gene TRDV1 combines with J gene TRDJ1, with TRDD3 matching over 10 bases. The CDR3 is 21 residues long. Germline assignment: CDR1 TSWWSYY and CDR2 QGS. The DNA for the CDR3 is TGTGCTCTCGGGGAACAATCCGGGTACTGGGGGATCTCCTCTGACACCGATAAACTCATCTTT. This encodes CALGEQSGYWGISSDTDKLIF.

The table lists this clone with many counts. V gene TRDV1 combines with J gene TRDJ1, with 11 bases matching TRDD3. CDR3 length: 16 residues. Germline V lookup: CDR1 TSWWSYY, CDR2 QGS. After removal of 7 bases from V and 5 bases from J, the junction contained 12 bases not matched to a gene. CDR3 protein: CALVDYWGIGPDKLIF. The DNA for the CDR3 is TGTGCTCTTGTGGATTACTGGGGGATAGGCCCGGATAAACTCATCTTT.

This clone was seen a handful of times. The protein held in TCRdb is that of a much larger clone and does not match this DNA's translation at residue 11, likely because of a read error; the protein shown is translated from the DNA. This chain uses TRDV1 with TRDJ1; 8 nucleotides align to TRDD3. J gave up 0 bases and V 3 bases, and 24 bases lay outside the gene matches. CDR3 length: 22 residues. Germline CDR1 TSWWSYY, CDR2 QGS. The CDR3 sequence is CALGETSWYWVMGIPYTDKLIF. CDR3 DNA sequence: TGTGCTCTTGGGGAGACTTCCTGGTACTGGGTGATGGGGATACCGTACACCGATAAACTCATCTTT.

This clone was found many times. The protein in TCRdb stems from a much larger clone and differs at residue 15 from this DNA's translation, likely a read error; here the protein is translated from the DNA. The DNA for the CDR3 is TGTGCCTGTGATCCCGTACTGGGGGATACGGGGGTCACCGATAGACTCATCTTT. Translated, it gives CACDPVLGDTGVTDRLIF. This rearrangement joins TRDV2 to TRDJ1, with TRDD3 identical over 13 bases. The CDR3 runs to 18 residues. Germline loops: CDR1 GEAIGNYY, CDR2 EKD.

This clone was found a few times. It is likely a read error: a sequence one base away is far more abundant. Other DNA variants within this sample encode the same CDR3. This rearrangement joins TRDV1 to TRDJ1, with 9 bases fitting TRDD3. The length of the CDR3 is 22 residues. Looked up from germline, CDR1 is TSWWSYY and CDR2 is QGS. The junction had 28 bases not matched to a gene; V was cut back by 4 bases and J by 4 bases. The CDR3 sequence: CALGVFFRSRGILGSRSDKLIF. CDR3 coding DNA: TGTGCTCTTGGGGTATTCTTCCGGAGCCGGGGGATACTCGGCTCACGAAGCGATAAACTCATCTTT.

Comments on this clone: TCRdb lists the protein of a much larger clone for this DNA, which differs at residue 4, so this is likely a read error; the protein given here is translated from the DNA itself. V and J are TRDV1 and TRDJ1; weak D call: TRDD3 (8 bases). Because TCRdb records no J gene, it was assigned here through a match of the DNA to germline. V lost 7 bases and J lost 1, with 43 bases in between. Germline CDR1 reads TSWWSYY; CDR2 reads QGS. The CDR3 is 24 amino acids. In DNA, the CDR3 is TGTGCTCTTGAGGCTTTTTCCTACCAGAGAATGTACTGGGGGCCCCTCCCTGCCACCGATAAACTCATCTTT. Its translation is CALEAFSYQRMYWGPLPATDKLIF.

Note on this clone: It differs at one base from a far larger clone, so likely a read error. Other DNA sequences in this sample translate to the same CDR3. The chain joins TRDV1 to TRDJ1; D remains unclear. This CDR3 has 18 residues. Germline V gene sequence: CDR1 TSWWSYY, CDR2 QGS. The chain's CDR3 is CALGVHRAQVEYTDKLIF. The DNA of the CDR3 is TGTGCTCTCGGGGTCCATCGAGCCCAGGTCGAGTACACCGATAAACTCATCTTT.

Details on this clone: A read error likely explains why the TCRdb protein, taken from a much larger clone, differs from this DNA's translation at residue 7; the protein shown is translated from the DNA. The rearrangement links TRDV1 to TRDJ3, with 13 bases identical to TRDD3. The V gene's germline CDR1 is TSWWSYY and CDR2 QGS. The CDR3 covers 26 residues. Trimming removed 1 base from V and 0 bases from J; junction bases left unmatched: 21. The CDR3 DNA follows: TGTGCTCTTGGGGAACAGGAGGGGAGTACTGGGGGATACGAAGTATTTTCCTCCTGGGACACCCGACAGATGTTTTTC. This codes for CALGEQEGSTGGYEVFSSWDTRQMFF.

This clone was observed many times. Since a far larger clone is one base different, this is likely a read error. Within the sample, other DNA sequences also encode this same CDR3. The chain employs TRDV1 and TRDJ1, with a tentative D call TRDD3 (6 bases). As TCRdb names no J gene, one was assigned here on the basis of a DNA match to germline. The CDR3 extends over 16 amino acids. Germline V lookup: CDR1 TSWWSYY, CDR2 QGS. CDR3 coding DNA: TGCGCTCTTGGGGAAAGTGGGGGGGGACCCACCGATAAACTCATCTTT. This codes for CALGESGGGPTDKLIF.

This clone was observed at least ten times. TCRdb shows a much larger clone's protein in place of this DNA's translation, and the two differ at residue 13, likely through a read error; the protein shown is translated from the DNA. In nucleotides, the CDR3 is TGTGCTCTTGGGGAGCCGAGATCTCCTTGCGGAGACGCCGATAAACTCATCTTT. Its translation is CALGEPRSPCGDADKLIF. The chain couples TRDV1 to TRDJ1; D call uncertain. Per the germline V gene, CDR1 is TSWWSYY and CDR2 is QGS. The CDR3 is made up of 18 amino acids. With 3 bases removed from V and 3 bases from J, the gap between germline ends came to 23 bases.

This clone was recorded a few times. The protein given by TCRdb reflects a much larger clone and differs at residue 19 from this DNA's translation, likely from a read error; the protein shown is the DNA's translation. The V gene is TRDV1, the J gene TRDJ2; TRDD3 aligns across 8 bases. The J gene comes from matching the DNA to germline here; TCRdb lacks it. Germline CDR1 and CDR2: TSWWSYY and QGS. CDR3 length equals 23 residues. The CDR3 loop reads CALGDPPEGWGIVSIPLTTQLFF. The CDR3 DNA sequence: TGTGCTCTTGGGGATCCCCCGGAAGGTTGGGGGATTGTGTCTATCCCTTTGACAACACAACTCTTCTTT.

This clone has ten or more counts. A far larger clone differs by one base, so this is likely a read error. Additional DNA sequences in this sample encode the identical CDR3. The gene calls are TRDV1 and TRDJ1; TRDD3 aligns across 12 bases. Germline values: CDR1 TSWWSYY, CDR2 QGS. This CDR3 comprises 21 residues. CDR3 sequence reads: CALGEFTAVLGDTVVMDKLIF. CDR3 DNA: TGTGCCCTTGGGGAATTCACGGCGGTACTGGGGGATACTGTCGTCATGGATAAACTCATCTTT.

This clone was picked up many times. The TCRdb record carries a much larger clone's protein, which differs from this DNA's translation at residue 4; a read error is the likely cause, and the protein listed here is the DNA translation. This chain uses TRDV1 with TRDJ1; perhaps TRDD3 as D (8 bases). Trimming pared 7 bases from V and 7 bases from J, leaving 37 bases between. The CDR3 consists of 20 residues. CDR1 is TSWWSYY and CDR2 is QGS in the germline V gene. As DNA, the CDR3 is TGTGCTCTTGAGGCTCCATTTTCCTACTTACACTGGGGGGCCACTGTTAAACTCATCTTT. Protein: CALEAPFSYLHWGATVKLIF.

This chain uses TRDV3 with TRDJ1; TRDD3 agrees at 8 bases. The J gene is absent in TCRdb and was assigned here via DNA matching to germline. J gave up 1 base and V 2 bases, and 15 bases lay outside the gene matches. CDR1 is TVYSNPD, CDR2 GDNSRS, per germline (reference sequence). This CDR3 has 17 residues. Written as DNA, the CDR3 is TGTGCCTTTCGGACCTACTGGGGGTCCCCGGTCACCGATAAACTCATCTTT. Translating it yields CAFRTYWGSPVTDKLIF.

This clone was found a few times. This likely reflects a read error, since a far larger clone is one base away. This CDR3 is also generated by other DNA sequences in the sample. The rearrangement links TRDV1 to TRDJ1, with D perhaps given as TRDD2 or TRDD3 (6 bases each). The J gene, absent from TCRdb, was called here by matching the DNA to germline. V was shortened by 1 base and J by 1 base, with 40 bases between the two germline ends. CDR3 length: 25 residues. The germline V gene has CDR1 TSWWSYY and CDR2 QGS. This CDR3 reads CALGERRPFPIYPLYGGQSTDKLIF. As DNA, the CDR3 is TGTGCTCTTGGGGAACGAAGGCCCTTCCCCATATACCCTCTATATGGGGGGCAGTCCACCGATAAACTCATCTTT.

This clone was observed a few times. A far larger clone lies a single base away; this is likely a read error. Different DNA sequences within this sample yield the same CDR3. The genes are TRDV1 and TRDJ1; D uncertain. The CDR3 is made up of 14 amino acids. Germline V CDR1 and CDR2: TSWWSYY, QGS. V lost 7 bases to trimming and J lost 0 bases, with 12 bases between them. The CDR3: CALDAQGYTDKLIF. In DNA form, the CDR3 reads TGTGCTCTTGATGCTCAAGGGTACACCGATAAACTCATCTTT.

This clone was seen only a few times. A far more abundant clone sits one base away, making this likely a read error. Other DNA sequences in the same sample also yield this CDR3. This chain uses TRDV1 with TRDJ1, with TRDD3 matching 10 bases. No J gene was available from TCRdb, and it was assigned here by a germline match of the DNA. Germline CDR1 reads TSWWSYY; CDR2 reads QGS. This CDR3 is built from 21 residues. The V and J ends lost 4 bases and 0 bases, in that order; junction bases with no gene match: 20. Written as DNA, the CDR3 is TGTGCTCTTGGGGGGCCCACGGGTACTGGGGGATCACTCTCTTACACCGATAAACTCATCTTT. It translates to CALGGPTGTGGSLSYTDKLIF.

Comments on this clone: TCRdb lists the protein of a much larger clone for this DNA, which differs at residue 17, so this is likely a read error; the protein given here is translated from the DNA itself. The chain employs TRDV1 and TRDJ1, with D perhaps TRDD3 (6 bases). This CDR3 has 20 residues. The germline CDR1 and CDR2 sequences are TSWWSYY and QGS. The CDR3 region is CALGPKGGRGTGMLTDRLIF. The CDR3 DNA is TGTGCTCTTGGTCCAAAGGGCGGCAGGGGTACTGGGATGCTTACGGATAGACTCATCTTT.